The 5 T cell receptor beta chains reported below all come from one sample, sequenced in a study of cytomegalovirus exposure and HLA in healthy donors. It was with 60 Vbeta and 13 Jbeta primers that the PCR ran. The table came from immunoSEQ multiplex PCR; TCRdb's copy has only in-frame clones and leaves some out. Among roughly 110,000 clones listed, roughly 76% were seen once. Source material: PBMCs. Receptor source: a woman in her thirties or forties in good health and CMV-seropositive.

This sequence joins TRBV5-6 and TRBJ2-3; 8 bases line up with TRBD2. The V segment lost 3 bases and the J segment 0 bases; nucleotides outside the gene matches: 3. This CDR3 contains 15 residues. The germline CDR1 and CDR2 sequences are SGHDT and YYEEEE. The CDR3, as DNA: TGTGCCAGCAGCTCAGCTAGCGGGAGCACAGATACGCAGTATTTT. This sequence encodes CASSSASGSTDTQYF. The full variable domain, its missing parts supplied by reference TRBV5-6 and TRBJ2-3, is DAGVTQSPTHLIKTRGQQVTLRCSPKSGHDTVSWYQQALGQGPQFIFQYYEEEERQRGNFPDRFSGHQFPNYSSELNVNALLLGDSALYLCASSSASGSTDTQYFGPGTRLTVL.

The chain uses TRBV6-6 and TRBJ2-2; D remains unclear. Germline V gene lookup returns CDR1 MNHNY and CDR2 SVGAGI (reference sequence). V lost 8 bases, J lost 7 bases, and 8 bases lay in between. The CDR3 totals 11 residues. The CDR3: CASLQNGELFF. As DNA, the CDR3 is TGTGCCAGCCTACAGAACGGGGAGCTGTTTTTT.

This clone was picked up a small number of times. This chain links TRBV9 with TRBJ2-7, with a weak D call TRBD2 (5 bases). V lost 0 bases and J lost 2, with 15 bases in between. This CDR3 spans 16 amino acids. Germline CDR1 reads SGDLS; CDR2 reads YYNGEE. CDR3 bases: TGTGCCAGCAGCGTAGGGGTAGAACCTAGCACCTACGAGCAGTACTTC. Translating it yields CASSVGVEPSTYEQYF.

The V gene is TRBV19, the J gene TRBJ1-6; D possibly corresponds to TRBD1 (6 bases). The CDR3 loop spans 14 amino acids. Germline CDR1 is LNHDA and CDR2 is SQIVND (reference sequence). V was clipped by 5 bases and J by 8 bases, with 13 bases between them. For the CDR3, the DNA is TGTGCCAGTAGTGATTACAGGGCTGATTCACCCCTCCACTTT. Its translation: CASSDYRADSPLHF.

The chain joins TRBV9 to TRBJ1-2; D uncertain. Germline V lookup: CDR1 SGDLS, CDR2 YYNGEE. There are 13 residues in the CDR3. V gave up 0 bases and J gave up 8 bases, with 11 bases separating them. The CDR3 spells CASSVGELRGYTF. CDR3 sequence (DNA): TGTGCCAGCAGCGTAGGGGAGCTGCGAGGCTACACCTTC.